This TCR beta chain was identified in a study of early T cells in non-severe SARS-CoV-2 infection. Study in general: Sequenced bulk RNA came from whole blood that was unsorted, and chains were unpaired.

V dropped 4 bases and J dropped 4 bases, with 5 bases sitting between them. The V gene's germline CDR1 is SGHVS and CDR2 FQNEAQ. The CDR3 is made up of 11 amino acids. This clonotype has ten or more counts. Individually, cDNA molecules had unique molecular identifiers attached to them. TCRdb itself ran the 5' RACE reads through MiXCR, one entry per CDR3 protein. The sample consists of around 25,000 distinct CDR3 sequences, less than 7% of them appearing once. The source material was whole blood. The clonotype was recovered from an adult who was a healthcare worker with PCR-confirmed SARS-CoV-2 infection or an uninfected control (not recorded which). The chain recombines TRBV7-8 with TRBJ2-7; D unclear. Here the CDR3 DNA reads TGTGCCAGCAGCTCGAAGTACGAGCAGTACTTC. It specifies CASSSKYEQYF.